This TCR beta chain was profiled in a study of blood T cells in healthy people across ages. Next came a second PCR, run for roughly 6 to 11 cycles, which used a sample-barcoded 5' primer along with a J-beta primer mix. TCRdb analysed the 5' RACE reads with MiXCR anew, one entry per CDR3 protein. This table holds approximately 1.5 million distinct CDR3 sequences, approximately 43% found once. Germline values: CDR1 MNHEY, CDR2 SVGEGT. The CDR3 has 15 residues. V was pared by 9 bases and J by 0 bases, with 9 bases of the junction left unmatched. Samples each had at least 6 micrograms of total RNA extracted.

This chain links TRBV6-2 or TRBV6-3 with TRBJ2-7; 9 bases agree with TRBD2. Sequencing was performed on blood. This clonotype was sampled from a woman in her late teens or twenties in good health. The CDR3 region is CASRTEREVSYEQYF. The CDR3 DNA reads TGTGCCAGTCGTACGGAGCGGGAGGTCTCCTACGAGCAGTACTTC.